Listed here are 6 T cell receptor beta chains from one sample, sequenced in a study of blood T cell repertoires in COVID-19. Assay: immunoSEQ multiplex PCR; the TCRdb copy retains only in-frame clones and omits some. The data hold over 25,000 clones, with nearly 85% observed a single time. The sample was peripheral blood. These receptors were obtained from a man aged 70-80 years with active COVID-19.

V usage is TRBV6-5 and J usage is TRBJ2-7; possible D gene TRBD2, 6 bases. The CDR3 is 15 amino acids. Germline loops: CDR1 MNHEY, CDR2 SVGAGI. Trimming cost V 8 bases and J 2 bases, with 19 bases left between them. CDR3 residues: CASEGKTREPYEQYF. The CDR3 DNA reads TGTGCCAGCGAGGGAAAGACTCGGGAGCCCTACGAGCAGTACTTC.

J is TRBJ2-5 and V is TRBV7-2; 9 bases are shared with TRBD2. Germline CDR1 reads SGHTA; CDR2 reads FQGNSA. V was clipped by 2 bases and J by 5 bases; unmatched bases: 9. CDR3 size: 16 residues. The CDR3 loop is CASSLPTGGGAETQYF. CDR3 DNA sequence: TGTGCCAGCAGCTTACCCACGGGCGGGGGGGCGGAGACCCAGTACTTC.

This clone has more than one count but fewer than ten. The chain carries TRBV18 and TRBJ2-5; 8 bases align to TRBD2. The CDR3 spans 17 residues. Germline CDR1 KGHSH, CDR2 LQKENI. V shed 6 bases, J shed 3 bases, and the junction held 15 bases outside the gene matches. CDR3 loop: CASSPGGQGTLEETQYF. CDR3 in DNA: TGTGCCAGCTCGCCGGGGGGGCAGGGCACACTAGAAGAGACCCAGTACTTC.

The chain uses TRBV11-2 and TRBJ2-7, with 7 positions matching TRBD1. Per the germline V gene, CDR1 is SGHAT and CDR2 is FQNNGV. The CDR3 runs 14 residues. With 5 bases clipped from V and 2 bases from J, the junction kept 6 bases outside the gene matches. The CDR3 spells CASSRSTGTYEQYF. In nucleotides, the CDR3 is TGTGCCAGCAGCCGCTCGACAGGGACCTACGAGCAGTACTTC.

CDR3 coding DNA: TGCGCCAGCAGCTTGGAAGGGGGCCGGAGCTCCTACAATGAGCAGTTCTTC. Protein product: CASSLEGGRSSYNEQFF. This sequence joins TRBV5-1 and TRBJ2-1; 7 positions agree with TRBD1. This CDR3 region has 17 residues. Germline CDR1 is SGHRS and CDR2 is YFSETQ. With V trimmed by 0 bases and J by 0 bases, 6 bases remained unmatched.

By sample fraction, this clone is medium-sized. This chain uses TRBV6-4 with TRBJ1-1, with 7 positions matching TRBD1. CDR3 length: 14 amino acids. The junction had 5 bases not matched to a gene; V was cut back by 6 bases and J by 1 base. The germline CDR1 and CDR2 sequences are MRHNA and SNTAGT. This chain's CDR3 is CASSPGTANTEAFF. CDR3 bases: TGTGCCAGCAGCCCCGGGACAGCGAACACTGAAGCTTTCTTT.